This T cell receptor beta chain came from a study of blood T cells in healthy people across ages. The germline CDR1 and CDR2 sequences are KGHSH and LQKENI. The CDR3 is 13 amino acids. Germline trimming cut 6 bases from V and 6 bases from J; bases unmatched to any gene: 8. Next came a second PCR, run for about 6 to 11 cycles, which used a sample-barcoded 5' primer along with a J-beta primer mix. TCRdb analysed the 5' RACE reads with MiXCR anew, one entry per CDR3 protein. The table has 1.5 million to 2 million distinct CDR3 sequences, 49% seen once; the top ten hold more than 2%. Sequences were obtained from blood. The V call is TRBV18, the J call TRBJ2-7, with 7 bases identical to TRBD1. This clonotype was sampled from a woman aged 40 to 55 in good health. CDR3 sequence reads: CASSPETGSEQYF. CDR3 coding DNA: TGTGCCAGCTCCCCCGAGACAGGGAGCGAGCAGTACTTC.